The TCR beta chain under discussion was sequenced for a study of OX40 agonist ivuxolimab in advanced cancers. At the level of the study: Dose-escalation patients' cancers were hepatocellular carcinoma, melanoma, renal cell or head and neck cancer. Study-wide findings and caveats: On average, CD8+ T cells showed a greater number of expanded clones than CD4+. By week 6 at 0.1 to 3.0 mg/kg, blood CD4+ and CD8+ T cells had expanded clonally.

V lost 2 bases to trimming and J lost 7 bases, with 8 bases between them. CDR3 length: 13 residues. Germline V lookup: CDR1 ENHRY, CDR2 SYGVKD. About this clone itself: Antigen specificity is unknown.

Assay: immunoSEQ multiplex PCR; the TCRdb copy retains only in-frame clones and omits some. The sample has about 54,000 clones, 84% seen once. The chain joins TRBV10-3 to TRBJ2-2; maybe TRBD2 (6 bases). Sequencing was performed on CD4+ or CD8+ T cells sorted from blood, taken in a trial of the OX40 agonist ivuxolimab. This clonotype was obtained from an adult with an advanced solid tumor such as melanoma, head and neck, liver or kidney cancer. The CDR3 here is CAISEGEDGELFF. Here the CDR3 DNA reads TGTGCCATCAGTGAGGGGGAGGACGGGGAGCTGTTTTTT.